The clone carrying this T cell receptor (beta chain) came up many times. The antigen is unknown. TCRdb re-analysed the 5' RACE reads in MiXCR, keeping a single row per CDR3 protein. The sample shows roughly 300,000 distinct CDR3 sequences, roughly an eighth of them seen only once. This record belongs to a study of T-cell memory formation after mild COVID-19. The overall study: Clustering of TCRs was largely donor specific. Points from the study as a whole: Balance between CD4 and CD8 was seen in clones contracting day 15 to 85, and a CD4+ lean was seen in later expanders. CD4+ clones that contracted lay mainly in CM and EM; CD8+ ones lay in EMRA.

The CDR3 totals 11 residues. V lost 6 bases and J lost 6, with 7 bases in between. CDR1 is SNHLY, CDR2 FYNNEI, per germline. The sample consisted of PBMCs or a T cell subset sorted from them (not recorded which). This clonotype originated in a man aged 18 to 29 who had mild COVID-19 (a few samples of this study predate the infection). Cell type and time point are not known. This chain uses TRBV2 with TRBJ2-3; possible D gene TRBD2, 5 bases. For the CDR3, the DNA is TGTGCCAGCAGCGCGGGTGATACGCAGTATTTT. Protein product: CASSAGDTQYF.